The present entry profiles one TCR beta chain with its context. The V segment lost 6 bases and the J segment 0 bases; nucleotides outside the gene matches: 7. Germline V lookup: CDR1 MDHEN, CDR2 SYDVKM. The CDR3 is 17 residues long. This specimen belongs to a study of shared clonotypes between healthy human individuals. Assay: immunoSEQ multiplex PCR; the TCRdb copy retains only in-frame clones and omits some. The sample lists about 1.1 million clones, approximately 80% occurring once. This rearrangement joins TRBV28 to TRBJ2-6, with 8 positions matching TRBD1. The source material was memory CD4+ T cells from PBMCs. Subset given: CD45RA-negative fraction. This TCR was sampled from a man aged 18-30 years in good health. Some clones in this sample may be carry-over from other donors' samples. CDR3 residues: CASSGDRGHSGANVLTF. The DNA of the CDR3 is TGTGCCAGCAGCGGAGACAGGGGACACTCTGGGGCCAACGTCCTGACTTTC.